These 9 T cell receptor beta chains were sequenced from one sample in a study of shared clonotypes between healthy human individuals. Some clones are missing from TCRdb's copy, which holds only in-frame ones; the method was immunoSEQ multiplex PCR. The repertoire consists of some 1 million clones, with around 76% occurring once and the leading ten covering about 1.5%. Sequencing used memory CD4+ T cells sorted from blood. Described subset: CD45RA-negative fraction. The receptors originated from a man younger than 35 in good health.

The chain has TRBV28 and TRBJ2-7; D possibly corresponds to TRBD2 (5 bases). The germline CDR1 and CDR2 sequences are MDHEN and SYDVKM. Trimming removed 5 bases at V and 3 bases at J, with 17 bases between. This CDR3 is 15 amino acids long. The chain's CDR3 is CASSPPSRPVYEQYF. The CDR3 bases are TGTGCCAGCAGTCCGCCTAGCCGACCTGTCTACGAGCAGTACTTC.

The rearrangement links TRBV7-8 to TRBJ1-6; tentative D call: TRBD1 (5 bases). The CDR3 loop spans 16 amino acids. V lost 1 base, J lost 8 bases, and 15 bases lay in between. Germline V gives CDR1 SGHVS, CDR2 FQNEAQ. CDR3 region: CASSLVGGQGDSPLHF. As DNA, the CDR3 is TGTGCCAGCAGCTTAGTGGGAGGGCAGGGAGATTCACCCCTCCACTTT.

As regards this clone: The same CDR3 can be traced to other DNA sequences in this sample. The chain joins TRBV7-2 to TRBJ2-5; D gene ambiguous. Germline V gene data show CDR1 as SGHTA and CDR2 as FQGNSA. V was pared by 1 base and J by 5 bases, with 8 bases between. The CDR3 has 13 amino acids. CDR3 loop: CASSLVLGETQYF. In DNA, the CDR3 is TGTGCCAGCAGCTTAGTCCTCGGGGAGACCCAGTACTTC.

This clone was seen more than once but under ten times. Its ends do not fully match the called genes, so a read error is possible. The chain's CDR3 is CASSLGRGRF. The CDR3 DNA sequence: TGTGCCAGCAGCTTGGGGAGGGGCAGATTC. The V gene is TRBV5-7, the J gene TRBJ1-2; D might be TRBD1 (5 bases). TRBV5-7 is an ORF, and what it does is uncertain. The CDR3 is made up of 10 amino acids.

The chain is built from TRBV7-2 and TRBJ2-2; the match to TRBD2 covers 16 bases. With V trimmed by 7 bases and J by 7 bases, 6 bases remained unmatched. Germline V gene sequence: CDR1 SGHTA, CDR2 FQGNSA. The CDR3 is made up of 16 amino acids. The CDR3 sequence: CASTIGTSGRVGELFF. DNA for the CDR3: TGTGCCAGCACCATAGGGACTAGCGGGAGGGTCGGGGAGCTGTTTTTT.

The chain is built from TRBV4-1 and TRBJ2-2; TRBD2 matches 10 bases. Germline assignment: CDR1 MGHRA and CDR2 YSYEKL. V was pared by 1 base and J by 3 bases, with 8 bases of the junction left unmatched. The CDR3 has 18 residues. The CDR3 loop reads CASSQGRVSGRDTGELFF. CDR3 coding DNA: TGCGCCAGCAGCCAAGGGAGGGTGAGCGGGAGGGACACCGGGGAGCTGTTTTTT.

The chain employs TRBV11-1 and TRBJ1-6; D is possibly TRBD1 (5 bases). Germline assignment: CDR1 SGHAT and CDR2 FQDESV (reference sequence). V lost 5 bases, J lost 4 bases, and 12 bases lay in between. The CDR3 spans 15 residues. This CDR3 reads CASSPGLEYNSPLHF. The CDR3 DNA reads TGTGCCAGCAGCCCGGGACTGGAATATAATTCACCCCTCCACTTT.

V usage is TRBV5-1 and J usage is TRBJ1-1; 10 nucleotides line up with TRBD1. The CDR3 contains 15 residues. The V gene's germline CDR1 is SGHRS and CDR2 YFSETQ. V was pared by 2 bases and J by 4 bases, with 5 bases of the junction left unmatched. CDR3 region: CASSFGTGAGTEAFF. The DNA for the CDR3 is TGCGCCAGCAGCTTCGGGACAGGGGCTGGCACTGAAGCTTTCTTT. Full variable domain (missing parts from reference TRBV5-1 and TRBJ1-1): KAGVTQTPRYLIKTRGQQVTLSCSPISGHRSVSWYQQTPGQGLQFLFEYFSETQRNKGNFPGRFSGRQFSNSRSEMNVSTLELGDSALYLCASSFGTGAGTEAFFGQGTRLTVV.

The chain links TRBV5-1 to TRBJ2-3; perhaps D is TRBD1 or TRBD2 (5 bases each). V was trimmed by 2 bases and J by 6 bases, leaving 10 bases between them. Germline assignment: CDR1 SGHRS and CDR2 YFSETQ. The CDR3 length is 13 residues. The CDR3 loop is CASSFRGGDTQYF. The CDR3 coding sequence is TGCGCCAGCAGCTTCCGGGGCGGGGATACGCAGTATTTT.